A selection of T cell receptor beta chains follows, all from one sample in a study of blood T cell repertoires in COVID-19. Produced via immunoSEQ multiplex PCR; TCRdb's table is partial and in-frame only. Of a few hundred thousand clones in the sample, about 85% were seen once. The source material was peripheral blood. These receptors were collected from a young woman with acute or convalescent COVID-19. Each CDR3 is given with its conserved first and last residue. Each record gives: CDR3 length, V gene, clone size, D gene, J gene, CDR3 DNA, CDR3 protein. The D gene is left open where the match is weak. Not every row has a clone size; where given, it reads once, few, many or a size class.

17	TRBV14	-	TRBD1	TRBJ2-5	TGTGCCAGCAGCCAAGATCTAGGGGGCTACAAGGGGGAGACCCAGTACTTC	CASSQDLGGYKGETQYF
13	TRBV5-1	-	-	TRBJ1-2	TGCGCCAGCAGCTTCGACAGTAACTATGGCTACACCTTC	CASSFDSNYGYTF
15	TRBV5-1	-	-	TRBJ1-1	TGCGCCAGCCTTCAGGGAACGGCGATGAACACTGAAGCTTTCTTT	CASLQGTAMNTEAFF
16	TRBV5-6	-	-	TRBJ1-6	TGTGCCAGCAGCCCGGCGGTTTCCGAAGATAATTCACCCCTCCACTTT	CASSPAVSEDNSPLHF
18	TRBV4-1	-	-	TRBJ1-3	TGCGCCAGCAGCCAAGAGAGGGCTACGGGGGGAGAAGGAAACACCATATATTTT	CASSQERATGGEGNTIYF
12	TRBV28	-	-	TRBJ1-3	TGTGCCAGCAGTTTAGCGGGAAACACCATATATTTT	CASSLAGNTIYF
13	TRBV9	once	-	TRBJ2-7	TGTGCCAGCAGCGTAGTGCAGGGAGGCGAGCAGTACTTC	CASSVVQGGEQYF
19	TRBV1	-	-	TRBJ2-1	TGCACCAGCAGCCAAGAAGTGGCGGGGGGACAGAGCTCCTACAATGAGCAGTTCTTC	CTSSQEVAGGQSSYNEQFF
14	TRBV5-8	-	-	TRBJ1-2	TGTGCCAGCAGCTTGAGTCAGGGAGGGTATGGCTACACCTTC	CASSLSQGGYGYTF
14	TRBV5-1	-	-	TRBJ1-2	TGCGCCAGCAGCTTGGGGGGCGCTAACTATGGCTACACCTTC	CASSLGGANYGYTF
13	TRBV19	-	-	TRBJ1-1	TGTGCCAGCAAAACCCCAGGGTACACTGAAGCTTTCTTT	CASKTPGYTEAFF
15	TRBV5-4	-	TRBD2	TRBJ2-7	TGTGCCAGCAGCTTGGTACTAGCGGGTGACTACGAGCAGTACTTC	CASSLVLAGDYEQYF
14	TRBV28	-	-	TRBJ1-2	TGTGCCAGCACCGTAACGGGGGGGATGGAGGGCTACACCTTC	CASTVTGGMEGYTF
15	TRBV14	-	TRBD1	TRBJ2-7	TGTGCCAGCAGCCGGACAGGGTGGGGGAGCTACGAGCAGTACTTC	CASSRTGWGSYEQYF
15	TRBV5-4	-	-	TRBJ1-1	TGTGCCAGCAGCTTTTCGAGGACAGCGAACACTGAAGCTTTCTTT	CASSFSRTANTEAFF
14	TRBV5-4	once	TRBD1	TRBJ1-2	TGTGCCAGCACCCTCACAGGGGCCAACTATGGCTACACCTTC	CASTLTGANYGYTF
15	TRBV11-2	-	-	TRBJ1-3	TGTGCCAGCAGCCTAACCCGGGAATCTGGAAACACCATATATTTT	CASSLTRESGNTIYF
13	TRBV5-8	-	TRBD2	TRBJ2-7	TGTGCCAGCAGCCCTGGGCGCGGGAGAGAGCAGTACTTC	CASSPGRGREQYF
16	TRBV4-2	few	TRBD2	TRBJ2-1	TGTGCCAGCAGCCATCTCCTAGCGGGAGGAGGTAATGAGCAGTTCTTC	CASSHLLAGGGNEQFF
18	TRBV11-2	-	TRBD1	TRBJ1-2	TGTGCCAGCAGCCCTAATTTGAGACAGGGGATCTCTAACTATGGCTACACCTTC	CASSPNLRQGISNYGYTF
16	TRBV21-1	-	-	TRBJ2-3	TGTGCCAGCAGGAACATAGCGGGGGGCGACACAGATACGCAGTATTTT	CASRNIAGGDTDTQYF
11	TRBV5-1	once	TRBD1	TRBJ2-7	TGCGCCAGCACAGGGGGTTACGAGCAGTACTTC	CASTGGYEQYF
17	TRBV5-1	-	TRBD2	TRBJ2-2	TGCGCCAGCAGCCCTCAGCCAGCGGGGGAGGGCACCGGGGAGCTGTTTTTT	CASSPQPAGEGTGELFF
14	TRBV25-1	-	TRBD1	TRBJ1-2	TGTGCCAGCAGTGACCCCTTTAGAGGGGGCGGCTACACCTTC	CASSDPFRGGGYTF
14	TRBV11-2	-	TRBD2	TRBJ2-7	TGTGCCAGCAGCTCTCCCCAGCGGGGAGCCAGGCAGTACTTC	CASSSPQRGARQYF
12	TRBV6-5	once	-	TRBJ1-3	TGTGCCAGCAGTTACGGGGGGGAAGCCATATATTTT	CASSYGGEAIYF
16	TRBV14	few	TRBD1	TRBJ1-4	TGTGCCAGCAGCCAGGATGACAGGGCCCGTAATGAAAAACTGTTTTTT	CASSQDDRARNEKLFF
15	TRBV4-1	-	-	TRBJ1-5	TGCGCCAGCAGCCAAGATTTAGTGAGCAATCAGCCCCAGCATTTT	CASSQDLVSNQPQHF
14	TRBV9	-	TRBD1	TRBJ1-2	TGTGCCAGCAGCTCAGGGGGGACAGGGGGAGGCTACACCTTC	CASSSGGTGGGYTF
13	TRBV6-4	-	-	TRBJ2-1	TGTGCCAGCAGTGAGGGACTCTACAATGAGCAGTTCTTC	CASSEGLYNEQFF
16	TRBV24-1	-	-	TRBJ2-1	TGTGCCACCAGTAAGTCCCCGGAGGGTTGGCGGAATGAGCAGTTCTTC	CATSKSPEGWRNEQFF
13	TRBV5-1	-	-	TRBJ1-1	TGCGCCAGCAGCTCGGGGGGAGGGACTGAAGCTTTCTTT	CASSSGGGTEAFF
13	TRBV2	-	TRBD1	TRBJ2-7	TGTGCCAGCAAGCGGACAGGGGGCCTCGAGCAGTACTTC	CASKRTGGLEQYF
14	TRBV3-1/TRBV3-2	many	-	TRBJ1-3	TGTGCCAGCAGCCGAGGACAGAATGGAAACACCATATATTTT	CASSRGQNGNTIYF
12	TRBV2	-	-	TRBJ1-1	TGTGCCAGCAGACAACTGAACACTGAAGCTTTCTTT	CASRQLNTEAFF
18	TRBV28	-	-	TRBJ2-3	TGTGCCAGCAGTTGGGCGACAGAAACTAAATCTAGCACAGATACGCAGTATTTT	CASSWATETKSSTDTQYF
15	TRBV4-1	-	-	TRBJ1-1	TGCGCCAGCAGCCAAGATGTGGCAGAGAACACTGAAGCTTTCTTT	CASSQDVAENTEAFF
11	TRBV6-2/TRBV6-3	-	-	TRBJ2-5	TGTGCCAGCAGTCCCTCAGGGACCCAGTACTTC	CASSPSGTQYF
15	TRBV30	once	TRBD1	TRBJ1-6	TGTGCCTGGAGTGAAGGGGACAGCCCCAATTCACCCCTCCACTTT	CAWSEGDSPNSPLHF
16	TRBV2	few	TRBD1	TRBJ2-3	TGTGCCAGCAGTGAATCGACAGGGGCAACCACAGATACGCAGTATTTT	CASSESTGATTDTQYF
14	TRBV6-5	-	TRBD1	TRBJ1-2	TGTGCCAGCAGGCCCGGACAGGGGATCTATGGCTACACCTTC	CASRPGQGIYGYTF
14	TRBV30	-	-	TRBJ1-1	TGTGCCTGGAGTCCATGGAGCAGGGATACTGAAGCTTTCTTT	CAWSPWSRDTEAFF
15	TRBV9	-	-	TRBJ2-1	TGTGCCAGCAGCCCGAGACCTCAGCGTACCAATGAGCAGTTCTTC	CASSPRPQRTNEQFF
14	TRBV18	-	TRBD1	TRBJ1-1	TGTGCCAGCTCACAGACGACAGGGGGCGAGATGGGTTTCTTT	CASSQTTGGEMGFF
13	TRBV10-3	-	-	TRBJ1-1	TGTGCCATCAGTGAACAGTTAAACACTGAAGCTTTCTTT	CAISEQLNTEAFF
13	TRBV3-1/TRBV3-2	-	-	TRBJ1-1	TGTGCCAGCAGCCAACGGGGGGCCACTGAAGCTTTCTTT	CASSQRGATEAFF
13	TRBV5-4	-	-	TRBJ2-7	TGTGCCAGCAGCTTGGGTAGACAGTACGAGCAGTACTTC	CASSLGRQYEQYF
12	TRBV23-1	-	-	TRBJ1-2	TGCGCCAGCAGTCCTCGGGTTAATGGCTACACCTTC	CASSPRVNGYTF
14	TRBV5-6	-	TRBD1	TRBJ1-1	TGTGCCAGCAGCTTGGGGTCAGGGGGTACTGAAGCTTTCTTT	CASSLGSGGTEAFF
11	TRBV11-2	few	TRBD1	TRBJ1-2	TGTGCCAGCAGCCCAGGGGGAGGCTACACCTTC	CASSPGGGYTF
18	TRBV7-8	-	TRBD1	TRBJ2-7	TGTGCCAGCAGCTGGGACCGGGACAGGGATACAACTCCCCACGAGCAGTACTTC	CASSWDRDRDTTPHEQYF
16	TRBV9	-	TRBD1	TRBJ2-5	TGTGCCAGCAGCGTAGTAGGGACAGGGGGCCGAGAGACCCAGTACTTC	CASSVVGTGGRETQYF
15	TRBV23-1	-	TRBD1	TRBJ1-1	TGCGCCAGCAGTCGGGAAGGTTGTAGGGACAGTGAAGCTTTCTTT	CASSREGCRDSEAFF
15	TRBV27	-	TRBD1	TRBJ1-1	TGTGCCAGCAGGGGGACAGGGGCACCTAACACTGAAGCTTTCTTT	CASRGTGAPNTEAFF
13	TRBV28	-	-	TRBJ1-1	TGTGCCAGCAGTTTAGTATGGGGCCCTGAAGCTTTCTTT	CASSLVWGPEAFF